This passage covers 21 T cell receptor beta chains from one sample sequenced in a study of long-term antiretroviral therapy in people with HIV (dated by TCRdb to between 2022 and 2023). The immunoSEQ hsTCRB v3.0 assay was used at survey level resolution for TRB variable region sequencing. Entries here come from immuneACCESS through TCRdb and include only in-frame sequences with V and J called. Some clones fail to appear in such tables; in the studies checked, an unresolved V gene covers under half of the shortfall, and the cause of the remainder is unknown. The sample profile shows 31,000 or so clones; approximately 86% of them were found once. Jointly, the top ten make up 7% to 8% of the sample. Sequenced material: unsorted PBMCs, taken about 5 years before starting antiretroviral therapy. These receptors all stem from a man between 50 and 59 years old with HIV.

The chain links TRBV7-2 to TRBJ2-5; either TRBD1 or TRBD2 may supply D (6 bases each). Germline CDR1 is SGHTA and CDR2 is FQGNSA. Trimming removed 6 bases at V and 5 bases at J, with 16 bases between. The CDR3 loop spans 14 amino acids. In DNA form, the CDR3 reads TGTGCCAGCAGTACAGAGGGGGGCACGGAGACCCAGTACTTC. Translating it yields CASSTEGGTETQYF. Looking up the rest from reference TRBV7-2 and TRBJ2-5 gives the full variable domain: GAGVSQSPSNKVTEKGKDVELRCDPISGHTALYWYRQSLGQGLEFLIYFQGNSAPDKSGLPSDRFSAERTGGSVSTLTIQRTQQEDSAVYLCASSTEGGTETQYFGPGTRLLVL.

The J gene is TRBJ1-6, the V gene TRBV28, with 11 bases lining up with TRBD1. Germline CDR1 and CDR2: MDHEN and SYDVKM. The CDR3 consists of 18 residues. V lost 6 bases, J lost 8 bases, and 15 bases stayed unmatched. As DNA, the CDR3 is TGTGCCAGCAGCAGTGGGACAGGGGGAACTAGTTTTTATTCACCCCTCCACTTT. This encodes CASSSGTGGTSFYSPLHF.

The chain is built from TRBV5-6 and TRBJ1-4, with TRBD1 as a possible D gene (5 bases). The CDR3 runs 16 residues. Germline V gene data show CDR1 as SGHDT and CDR2 as YYEEEE. The V end lost 3 bases, the J end lost 6 bases, and 18 bases lay between the germline ends. CDR3: CASSSKPGLYDEKLFF. CDR3 nucleotide sequence: TGTGCCAGCAGCTCGAAGCCAGGGCTTTATGATGAAAAACTGTTTTTT.

J is TRBJ2-7 and V is TRBV5-1; 11 nucleotides agree with TRBD2. V was clipped by 4 bases and J by 7 bases; unmatched bases: 7. Germline CDR1 and CDR2: SGHRS and YFSETQ. This CDR3 spans 14 amino acids. The CDR3 reads CASSPVAGGDEQYF. For the CDR3, the DNA is TGCGCCAGCAGCCCTGTAGCGGGAGGGGATGAGCAGTACTTC. Drawing the rest from reference TRBV5-1 and TRBJ2-7, the complete variable domain is KAGVTQTPRYLIKTRGQQVTLSCSPISGHRSVSWYQQTPGQGLQFLFEYFSETQRNKGNFPGRFSGRQFSNSRSEMNVSTLELGDSALYLCASSPVAGGDEQYFGPGTRLTVT.

This clone was detected a few times. The chain is built from TRBV27 and TRBJ1-6; D gene ambiguous. The V gene lost 5 bases and the J gene lost 3 bases, with 11 bases spanning the gap. CDR3 length: 15 residues. Germline V gene sequence: CDR1 MNHEY, CDR2 SMNVEV (reference sequence). The CDR3 nucleotides read TGTGCCAGCAGTGGACCGGGAGGCTATAATTCACCCCTCCACTTT. This sequence encodes CASSGPGGYNSPLHF.

The chain recombines TRBV27 with TRBJ2-7; 7 bases map to TRBD1. This CDR3 has 15 amino acids. The germline V gene has CDR1 MNHEY and CDR2 SMNVEV (reference sequence). V lost 1 base to trimming and J lost 0 bases; unmatched junction nucleotides: 3. The CDR3 is CASSLYPGGSYEQYF. The CDR3 DNA reads TGTGCCAGCAGTTTATATCCAGGGGGCTCCTACGAGCAGTACTTC.

This clone showed up just a few times. The chain has TRBV2 and TRBJ1-5; tentatively, D is TRBD1 (6 bases). The CDR3 is 13 residues long. V lost 7 bases, J lost 1 base, and 8 bases lay in between. Per the germline V gene, CDR1 is SNHLY and CDR2 is FYNNEI. The CDR3 region is CASKDRSNQPQHF. CDR3 DNA: TGTGCCAGCAAGGACAGAAGCAATCAGCCCCAGCATTTT.

The chain combines TRBV5-1 with TRBJ2-2, with 14 bases matching TRBD2. The CDR3 spans 19 residues. Germline V gene sequence: CDR1 SGHRS, CDR2 YFSETQ. V shed 0 bases, J shed 2 bases, and the junction held 6 bases outside the gene matches. As DNA, the CDR3 is TGCGCCAGCAGCTTGGGACTAGCGGGAGGGCCCTCTAACACCGGGGAGCTGTTTTTT. It is translated as CASSLGLAGGPSNTGELFF.

In its sample, this clone was seen once. V and J are TRBV7-8 and TRBJ2-7; TRBD2 is a possible D gene (6 bases). The CDR3 is 17 residues long. Between the trimmed V and J ends, which lost 1 base and 4 bases, there was a span of 20 bases. The V gene's germline CDR1 is SGHVS and CDR2 FQNEAQ. The CDR3 here is CASSLGTGARREYEQYF. The CDR3 bases are TGTGCCAGCAGCTTAGGGACGGGAGCGCGAAGAGAATACGAGCAGTACTTC.

The chain is built from TRBV7-9 and TRBJ2-2; the D gene is possibly TRBD2 (6 bases). Germline V gene sequence: CDR1 SEHNR, CDR2 FQNEAQ (reference sequence). The CDR3 has 18 residues. The V end lost 6 bases, the J end lost 1 base, and 21 bases lay between the germline ends. The CDR3 sequence is CASRYNLGRQMNTGELFF. In DNA, the CDR3 is TGTGCCAGCAGATATAACCTCGGGAGACAAATGAACACCGGGGAGCTGTTTTTT.

The chain couples TRBV18 to TRBJ1-2; no clear D. This CDR3 is built from 14 residues. CDR1 and CDR2 (germline): KGHSH, LQKENI. V lost 1 base to trimming and J lost 8 bases, with 14 bases between them. The CDR3 DNA sequence: TGTGCCAGCTCACCACGGAGGGCTGTGGAAGGCTACACCTTC. It encodes CASSPRRAVEGYTF.

The chain employs TRBV19 and TRBJ2-5, with TRBD2 as a possible D gene (5 bases). This CDR3 comprises 14 residues. Germline V gene data show CDR1 as LNHDA and CDR2 as SQIVND (reference sequence). V was pared by 5 bases and J by 4 bases, with 14 bases between. Here the CDR3 DNA reads TGTGCCAGTAGTGAGAGGGCCGCGGGAGAGACCCAGTACTTC. It encodes CASSERAAGETQYF.

The V call is TRBV5-4, the J call TRBJ2-5; D not certain. CDR1 is SGHNT and CDR2 is YYREEE in the germline V gene (reference sequence). Trimming removed 4 bases at V and 3 bases at J, with 16 bases between. There are 15 residues in the CDR3. In DNA form, the CDR3 reads TGTGCCAGCAGCACAACCTTGGCTTGGGAAGAGACCCAGTACTTC. It codes for CASSTTLAWEETQYF.

This chain links TRBV30 with TRBJ2-7, with 8 bases lining up with TRBD2. The length of the CDR3 is 16 residues. Germline CDR1 and CDR2: GTSNPN and SVGIG (reference sequence). Trimming cost V 2 bases and J 4 bases; bases outside gene matches: 13. In nucleotides, the CDR3 is TGTGCCTGGAGTAGGCTAGCGGGTGCCCCTACTTACGAGCAGTACTTC. It specifies CAWSRLAGAPTYEQYF.

V and J are TRBV23-1 and TRBJ1-5, with a tentative D call TRBD1 (6 bases). TRBV23-1 is an open reading frame whose function is uncertain. The CDR3 spans 20 residues. V was trimmed by 4 bases and J by 3 bases, leaving 28 bases between them. CDR3 bases: TGCGCCAGCAGTCCACAAACAAAGGTGAGGGGACAATCATCCAATCAGCCCCAGCATTTT. Translating gives CASSPQTKVRGQSSNQPQHF.

J is TRBJ2-5 and V is TRBV5-5; 7 bases fit TRBD1. Germline V gene lookup returns CDR1 SGHKS and CDR2 YYEKEE (reference sequence). This CDR3 region has 14 residues. The V gene end was trimmed by 3 bases and the J gene end by 3 bases; junction bases not matched to a gene: 5. The CDR3 loop reads CASSSRTGEETQYF. CDR3 DNA: TGTGCCAGCAGCTCGCGGACAGGAGAAGAGACCCAGTACTTC.

This clone ranks as medium-sized (0.01 to 0.1%). This chain uses TRBV6-5 with TRBJ2-6; D uncertain. The germline CDR1 and CDR2 sequences are MNHEY and SVGAGI. Trimming removed 0 bases from V and 3 bases from J, with 9 bases in between. The CDR3 runs 16 residues. CDR3 sequence: CASSYSALGGANVLTF. CDR3 nucleotide sequence: TGTGCCAGCAGTTACTCAGCCCTGGGTGGGGCCAACGTCCTGACTTTC.

The chain couples TRBV5-4 to TRBJ1-1; D is undetermined. Germline lookup yields CDR1 SGHNT and CDR2 YYREEE (reference sequence). V lost 3 bases and J lost 4, with 19 bases in between. The length of the CDR3 is 16 residues. CDR3: CASSSGQRAKFTEAFF. In DNA form, the CDR3 reads TGTGCCAGCAGCTCGGGTCAACGTGCCAAGTTCACTGAAGCTTTCTTT.

The V gene is TRBV11-3, the J gene TRBJ2-4; D remains ambiguous. The CDR3 has 13 residues. V lost 0 bases to trimming and J lost 6 bases, with 6 bases between them. Germline CDR1 reads SGHNT; CDR2 reads YENEEA. CDR3 sequence (DNA): TGTGCCAGCAGCTTAGATCCGGGAAACATTCAGTACTTC. Its protein product is CASSLDPGNIQYF.

This chain links TRBV11-3 with TRBJ1-5, with D perhaps matching TRBD1 (5 bases). The V end lost 0 bases, the J end lost 0 bases, and 18 bases lay between the germline ends. CDR3 length: 19 residues. Germline CDR1 is SGHNT and CDR2 is YENEEA. CDR3 amino acids: CASSLDSARDGYSNQPQHF. In DNA form, the CDR3 reads TGTGCCAGCAGCTTAGATTCCGCTCGGGACGGGTATAGCAATCAGCCCCAGCATTTT.

The V and J genes are TRBV7-3 and TRBJ1-2; 8 bases are shared with TRBD1. The CDR3 contains 16 residues. Trimming at V came to 4 bases and at J to 1 base, leaving 8 bases not matched to a gene. Germline V gives CDR1 SGHTA, CDR2 FQGTGA. CDR3 loop: CASSYTGTGFNYGYTF. The CDR3 bases are TGTGCCAGCAGCTATACCGGGACAGGCTTTAACTATGGCTACACCTTC. Filled out from reference TRBV7-3 and TRBJ1-2, the complete variable domain reads GAGVSQTPSNKVTEKGKYVELRCDPISGHTALYWYRQSLGQGPEFLIYFQGTGAADDSGLPNDRFFAVRPEGSVSTLKIQRTERGDSAVYLCASSYTGTGFNYGYTFGSGTRLTVV.